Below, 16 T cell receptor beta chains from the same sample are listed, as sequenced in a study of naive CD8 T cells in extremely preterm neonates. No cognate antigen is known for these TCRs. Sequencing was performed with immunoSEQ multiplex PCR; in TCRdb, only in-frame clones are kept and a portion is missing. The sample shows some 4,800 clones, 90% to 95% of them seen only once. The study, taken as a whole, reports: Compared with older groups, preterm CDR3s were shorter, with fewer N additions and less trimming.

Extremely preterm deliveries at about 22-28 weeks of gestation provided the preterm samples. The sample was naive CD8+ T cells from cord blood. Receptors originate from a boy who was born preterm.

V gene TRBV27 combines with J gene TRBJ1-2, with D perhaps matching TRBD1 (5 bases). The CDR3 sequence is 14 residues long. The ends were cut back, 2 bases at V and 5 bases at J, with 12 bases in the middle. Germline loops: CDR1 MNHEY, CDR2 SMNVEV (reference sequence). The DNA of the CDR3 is TGTGCCAGCAGTTTAGGGGGGGATCGGTATGGCTACACCTTC. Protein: CASSLGGDRYGYTF.

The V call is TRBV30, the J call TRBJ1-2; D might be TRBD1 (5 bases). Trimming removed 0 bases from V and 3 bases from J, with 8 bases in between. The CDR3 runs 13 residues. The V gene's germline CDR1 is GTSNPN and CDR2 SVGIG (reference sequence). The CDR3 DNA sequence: TGTGCCTGGAGTGTAGGCAGGGACTATGGCTACACCTTC. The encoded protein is CAWSVGRDYGYTF.

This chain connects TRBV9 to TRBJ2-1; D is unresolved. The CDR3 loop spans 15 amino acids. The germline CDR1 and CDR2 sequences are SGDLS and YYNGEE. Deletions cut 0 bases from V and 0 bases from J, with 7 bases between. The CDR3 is CASSVGESSYNEQFF. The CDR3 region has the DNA TGTGCCAGCAGCGTAGGAGAGAGCTCCTACAATGAGCAGTTCTTC.

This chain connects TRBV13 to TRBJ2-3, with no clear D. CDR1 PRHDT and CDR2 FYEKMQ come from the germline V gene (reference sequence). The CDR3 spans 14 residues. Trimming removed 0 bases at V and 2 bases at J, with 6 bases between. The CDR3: CASSLGLITDTQYF. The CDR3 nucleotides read TGTGCCAGCAGCTTAGGACTAATCACAGATACGCAGTATTTT.

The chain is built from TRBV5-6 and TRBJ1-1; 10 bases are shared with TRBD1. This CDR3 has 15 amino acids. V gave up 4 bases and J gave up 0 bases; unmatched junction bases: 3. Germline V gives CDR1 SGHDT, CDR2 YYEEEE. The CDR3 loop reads CASSPTGGMNTEAFF. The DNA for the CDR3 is TGTGCCAGCAGCCCGACAGGGGGCATGAACACTGAAGCTTTCTTT.

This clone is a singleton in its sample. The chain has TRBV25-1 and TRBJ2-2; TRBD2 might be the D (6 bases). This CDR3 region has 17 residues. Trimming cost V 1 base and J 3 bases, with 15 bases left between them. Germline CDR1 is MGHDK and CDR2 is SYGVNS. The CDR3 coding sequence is TGTGCCAGCAGTGAATTCGGGCTAGCGCTCGACACCGGGGAGCTGTTTTTT. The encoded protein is CASSEFGLALDTGELFF.

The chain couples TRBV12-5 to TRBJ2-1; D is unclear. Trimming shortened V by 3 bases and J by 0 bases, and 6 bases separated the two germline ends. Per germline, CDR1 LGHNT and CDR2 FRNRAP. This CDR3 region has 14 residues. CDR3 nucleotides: TGTGCTAGTGGTTTACTGAGCTCCTACAATGAGCAGTTCTTC. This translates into CASGLLSSYNEQFF.

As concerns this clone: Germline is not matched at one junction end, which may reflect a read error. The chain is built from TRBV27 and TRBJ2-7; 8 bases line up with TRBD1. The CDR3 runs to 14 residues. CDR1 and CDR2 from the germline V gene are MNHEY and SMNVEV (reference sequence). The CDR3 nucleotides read TGTGCCGGCAGTTTCGGGACAGGAACCTACGAGCAGTACTTC. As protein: CAGSFGTGTYEQYF.

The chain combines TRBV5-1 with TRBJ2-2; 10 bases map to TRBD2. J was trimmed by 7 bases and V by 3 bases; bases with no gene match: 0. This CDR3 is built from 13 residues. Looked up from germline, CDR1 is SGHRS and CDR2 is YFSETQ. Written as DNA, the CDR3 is TGCGCCAGCAGCTCTAGCGGGAGCGGGGAGCTGTTTTTT. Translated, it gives CASSSSGSGELFF.

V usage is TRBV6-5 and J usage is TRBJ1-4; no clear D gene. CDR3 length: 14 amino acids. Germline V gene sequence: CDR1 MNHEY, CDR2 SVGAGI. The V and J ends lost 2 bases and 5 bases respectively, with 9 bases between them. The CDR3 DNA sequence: TGTGCCAGCAGTTACACCGTCGTAAATGAAAAACTGTTTTTT. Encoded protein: CASSYTVVNEKLFF.

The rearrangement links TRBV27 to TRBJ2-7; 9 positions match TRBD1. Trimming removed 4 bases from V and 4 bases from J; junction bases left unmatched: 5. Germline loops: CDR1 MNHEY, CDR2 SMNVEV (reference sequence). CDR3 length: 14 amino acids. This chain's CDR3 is CASSSPGQGYEQYF. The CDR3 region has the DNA TGTGCCAGCAGTTCCCCGGGACAGGGTTACGAGCAGTACTTC.

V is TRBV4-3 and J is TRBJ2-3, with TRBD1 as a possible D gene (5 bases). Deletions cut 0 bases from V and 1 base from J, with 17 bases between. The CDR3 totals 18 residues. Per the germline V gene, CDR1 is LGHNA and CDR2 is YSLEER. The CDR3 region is CASSQERVGLEGTDTQYF. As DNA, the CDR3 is TGCGCCAGCAGCCAAGAGCGAGTGGGGCTAGAGGGCACAGATACGCAGTATTTT.

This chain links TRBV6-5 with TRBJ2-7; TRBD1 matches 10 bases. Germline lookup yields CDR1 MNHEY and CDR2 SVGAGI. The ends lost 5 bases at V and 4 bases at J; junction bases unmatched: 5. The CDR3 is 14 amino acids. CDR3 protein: CASSPGTGEYEQYF. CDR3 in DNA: TGTGCCAGCAGTCCCGGGACAGGGGAGTACGAGCAGTACTTC.

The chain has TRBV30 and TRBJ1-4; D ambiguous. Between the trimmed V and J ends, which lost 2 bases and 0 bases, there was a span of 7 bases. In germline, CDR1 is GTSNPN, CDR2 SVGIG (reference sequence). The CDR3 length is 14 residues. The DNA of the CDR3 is TGTGCCTGGAGTTTTTGGCCAACTAATGAAAAACTGTTTTTT. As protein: CAWSFWPTNEKLFF.

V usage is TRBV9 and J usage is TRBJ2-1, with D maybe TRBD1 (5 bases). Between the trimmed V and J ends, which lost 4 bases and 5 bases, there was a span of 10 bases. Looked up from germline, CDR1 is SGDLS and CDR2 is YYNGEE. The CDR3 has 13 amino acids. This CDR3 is CASSPTDNNEQFF. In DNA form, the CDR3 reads TGTGCCAGCAGCCCAACGGACAACAATGAGCAGTTCTTC.

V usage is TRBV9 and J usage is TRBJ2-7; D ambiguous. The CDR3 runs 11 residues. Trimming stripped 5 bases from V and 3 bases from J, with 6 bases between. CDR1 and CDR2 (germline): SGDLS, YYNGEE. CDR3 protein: CASRGNYEQYF. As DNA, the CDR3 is TGTGCCAGCAGAGGAAACTACGAGCAGTACTTC.